This passage covers 23 T cell receptor beta chains from one sample sequenced in a study of T cells in Graves' hyperthyroidism and ophthalmopathy. Amplification of TCR beta CDR3 regions was performed using RNA transcripts as template. HTBI primers drove first-round RT-PCR of the TCR CDR3. TCRdb passed the multiplex PCR reads through MiXCR, listing each CDR3 protein once. The sample consists of 500,000 to 550,000 distinct CDR3 sequences, roughly 21% of them appearing once. Sequencing was performed on blood. These TCRs come from a man in his forties with Graves' ophthalmopathy.

This clonotype was seen more than once but under ten times. The rearrangement uses TRBV12-3 or TRBV12-4 and TRBJ1-1, with D possibly being TRBD1 (6 bases). V was pared by 7 bases and J by 0 bases, with 12 bases between. The CDR3 is 14 residues long. The CDR3 region is CASIRGGLNTEAFF. The DNA of the CDR3 is TGTGCCAGCATCCGGGGGGGCCTGAACACTGAAGCTTTCTTT.

This clonotype was counted between two and nine times. V is TRBV14 and J is TRBJ2-3, with unresolved D. Trimming cost V 4 bases and J 3 bases, with 14 bases left between them. This CDR3 spans 15 amino acids. Germline CDR1 and CDR2: SGHDN and FVKESK. CDR3 sequence: CASSPKVKSTDTQYF. For the CDR3, the DNA is TGTGCCAGCAGCCCGAAAGTGAAGAGTACAGATACGCAGTATTTT.

This clonotype showed up just a few times. The V gene is TRBV7-8, the J gene TRBJ2-1, with TRBD2 matching over 13 bases. J lost 3 bases, V lost 8 bases, and 19 bases had no gene match. The CDR3 covers 20 residues. Germline lookup yields CDR1 SGHVS and CDR2 FQNEAQ. This CDR3 is CASCSPLRTSGRGDYNEQFF. As DNA, the CDR3 is TGTGCCAGCTGTTCCCCCTTGCGGACTAGCGGGAGAGGGGACTACAATGAGCAGTTCTTC.

This clonotype was recorded a few times. The chain recombines TRBV2 with TRBJ1-2; no firm D call. This CDR3 is 16 amino acids long. The germline CDR1 and CDR2 sequences are SNHLY and FYNNEI. Trimming took 8 bases from V and 4 from J, leaving 23 bases between them. The CDR3 DNA reads as TGTGCCAGCGTGTCAGAGGCCCCCAGTCTCGGCTATGGCTACACCTTC. This codes for CASVSEAPSLGYGYTF.

This clonotype appeared many times. This chain links TRBV7-9 with TRBJ2-1; the match to TRBD2 covers 7 bases. The CDR3 is made up of 16 amino acids. The V gene's germline CDR1 is SEHNR and CDR2 FQNEAQ (reference sequence). The V gene end was trimmed by 1 base and the J gene end by 0 bases; junction bases not matched to a gene: 3. The CDR3 is CASSLGGGGSYNEQFF. In DNA, the CDR3 is TGTGCCAGCAGCTTAGGGGGGGGGGGCTCCTACAATGAGCAGTTCTTC. Combining the CDR3 with reference TRBV7-9 and TRBJ2-1 gives the whole variable domain DTGVSQNPRHKITKRGQNVTFRCDPISEHNRLYWYRQTLGQGPEFLTYFQNEAQLEKSRLLSDRFSAERPKGSFSTLEIQRTEQGDSAMYLCASSLGGGGSYNEQFFGPGTRLTVL.

The chain has TRBV7-8 and TRBJ2-7, with TRBD2 matching over 9 bases. The V gene end was trimmed by 6 bases and the J gene end by 6 bases; junction bases not matched to a gene: 6. CDR3 length equals 13 residues. The germline V gene encodes CDR1 SGHVS and CDR2 FQNEAQ. The CDR3, as DNA: TGTGCCAGCAGTCATAGCGGGGGCCCCGAGCAGTACTTC. Protein: CASSHSGGPEQYF.

The DNA of the CDR3 is TGCAGTGCTAGAGATATCGTACAGGGCGCTTACTATGGCTACACCTTC. Translating gives CSARDIVQGAYYGYTF. The chain is built from TRBV20-1 and TRBJ1-2; D possibly corresponds to TRBD1 (6 bases). Germline V lookup: CDR1 DFQATT, CDR2 SNEGSKA (reference sequence). The CDR3 runs to 16 residues. V shed 0 bases and J shed 3 bases, with 17 bases lying between them.

In its sample, this clonotype was seen a few times. The rearrangement uses TRBV7-2 and TRBJ2-7, with 11 bases fitting TRBD2. The germline V gene encodes CDR1 SGHTA and CDR2 FQGNSA. V lost 5 bases to trimming and J lost 0 bases; unmatched junction nucleotides: 3. The CDR3 is 15 residues long. This CDR3 reads CASSVTSGGSYEQYF. DNA of the CDR3: TGTGCCAGCAGCGTTACTAGCGGGGGCTCCTACGAGCAGTACTTC.

This clonotype has ten or more counts. DNA for the CDR3: TGTGCCAGCAGTTACCCTTTGACAGGGGCCGCGGGTTTGAGAACTGAAGCTTTCTTT. It translates to CASSYPLTGAAGLRTEAFF. This chain uses TRBV6-2 or TRBV6-3 with TRBJ1-1, with 8 bases lining up with TRBD1. CDR1 and CDR2 from the germline V gene are MNHEY and SVGEGT. The trim removed 2 bases at V and 5 bases at J, leaving 19 bases unmatched. CDR3 size: 19 residues.

The chain employs TRBV9 and TRBJ1-2, with D uncertain. V lost 0 bases and J lost 4, with 7 bases in between. Germline CDR1 and CDR2: SGDLS and YYNGEE. The CDR3 length is 13 residues. This chain's CDR3 is CASSVEVGYGYTF. The CDR3 coding sequence is TGTGCCAGCAGCGTAGAAGTGGGCTATGGCTACACCTTC.

This chain joins TRBV6-1 and TRBJ2-2; 9 nucleotides agree with TRBD1. The V segment lost 5 bases and the J segment 4 bases; nucleotides outside the gene matches: 8. This CDR3 region has 16 residues. CDR1 and CDR2 from the germline V gene are MNHNS and SASEGT. The CDR3 DNA follows: TGTGCCAGCAGTCTTCGGACAGGGGCAGGCACCGGGGAGCTGTTTTTT. Residues: CASSLRTGAGTGELFF.

This clonotype showed up many times. The chain has TRBV30 and TRBJ1-1, with D hard to call. Germline V lookup: CDR1 GTSNPN, CDR2 SVGIG (reference sequence). V lost 0 bases, J lost 5 bases, and 16 bases lay in between. The CDR3 loop spans 15 amino acids. CDR3 region: CAWSVVTSGRTEAFF. CDR3 DNA sequence: TGTGCCTGGAGTGTGGTTACCTCAGGTAGGACTGAAGCTTTCTTT.

V and J are TRBV29-1 and TRBJ1-2, with 11 positions matching TRBD1. With 6 bases clipped from V and 2 bases from J, the junction kept 2 bases outside the gene matches. Germline values: CDR1 SQVTM, CDR2 ANQGSEA. This CDR3 is 13 amino acids long. The CDR3 sequence: CSVGQGANYGYTF. The CDR3 region has the DNA TGCAGCGTCGGACAGGGGGCCAACTATGGCTACACCTTC.

V and J are TRBV11-2 and TRBJ2-4, with 8 bases identical to TRBD2. V lost 5 bases to trimming and J lost 6 bases; unmatched junction nucleotides: 9. Germline CDR1 reads SGHAT; CDR2 reads FQNNGV. This CDR3 has 15 residues. As DNA, the CDR3 is TGTGCCAGCAGCCCTTGGTCCGGGGGGGGAAACATTCAGTACTTC. Translation: CASSPWSGGGNIQYF.

This clonotype was seen at least ten times. The rearrangement links TRBV11-2 to TRBJ2-1, with 7 bases that match TRBD2. Germline loops: CDR1 SGHAT, CDR2 FQNNGV. With 7 bases clipped from V and 1 base from J, the junction kept 4 bases outside the gene matches. This CDR3 comprises 14 residues. CDR3 amino acids: CASNGLESYNEQFF. CDR3 DNA sequence: TGTGCCAGCAATGGACTAGAATCCTACAATGAGCAGTTCTTC.

This clonotype was seen many times. This chain joins TRBV11-1 and TRBJ2-1; TRBD2 agrees at 9 bases. This CDR3 comprises 14 residues. CDR1 SGHAT and CDR2 FQDESV come from the germline V gene (reference sequence). Germline trimming cut 5 bases from V and 5 bases from J; bases unmatched to any gene: 4. The CDR3 sequence: CASSPRLADNEQFF. In nucleotides, the CDR3 is TGTGCCAGCAGCCCCCGACTAGCGGACAATGAGCAGTTCTTC.

This clonotype was found a few times. The chain links TRBV7-3 to TRBJ2-7; D is perhaps TRBD2 (6 bases). Germline values: CDR1 SGHTA, CDR2 FQGTGA. The V and J ends lost 5 bases and 6 bases respectively, with 11 bases between them. CDR3 length equals 12 residues. The CDR3 reads CASSVNGGEQYF. The CDR3 region has the DNA TGTGCCAGCAGCGTTAACGGGGGCGAGCAGTACTTC. The whole variable domain, remainder taken from reference TRBV7-3 and TRBJ2-7, is GAGVSQTPSNKVTEKGKYVELRCDPISGHTALYWYRQSLGQGPEFLIYFQGTGAADDSGLPNDRFFAVRPEGSVSTLKIQRTERGDSAVYLCASSVNGGEQYFGPGTRLTVT.

The V call is TRBV19, the J call TRBJ2-7, with 8 nucleotides matching TRBD2. Germline CDR1 and CDR2: LNHDA and SQIVND (reference sequence). The CDR3 covers 18 residues. The V and J ends lost 1 base and 1 base, in that order; junction bases with no gene match: 12. The CDR3 DNA follows: TGTGCCAGTAGTATAGCTCCACTAGGAGCGGGAGCGTCCTACGAGCAGTACTTC. Translation gives CASSIAPLGAGASYEQYF.

This clonotype has a handful of counts. The rearrangement uses TRBV28 and TRBJ1-4; D not certain. The CDR3 contains 12 residues. Trimming stripped 5 bases from V and 10 bases from J, with 11 bases between. The V gene's germline CDR1 is MDHEN and CDR2 SYDVKM. CDR3 DNA: TGTGCCAGCAGTACCCTACCGGGAAAACTGTTTTTT. Protein product: CASSTLPGKLFF.

Comment on this clonotype: It may be a read error: a sequence one base away is much more abundant. The CDR3 loop is CASSSYRSNEQFF. CDR3 coding DNA: TGTGCCAGCAGCTCCTACAGGAGTAATGAGCAGTTCTTC. The gene calls are TRBV7-9 and TRBJ2-1, with D maybe TRBD1 (5 bases). Germline V gene lookup returns CDR1 SEHNR and CDR2 FQNEAQ (reference sequence). The CDR3 covers 13 residues. V was pared by 4 bases and J by 7 bases, with 11 bases between.

This chain joins TRBV6-1 and TRBJ1-2; D unresolved. The CDR3 length is 14 residues. The germline V gene encodes CDR1 MNHNS and CDR2 SASEGT. Trimming removed 5 bases at V and 2 bases at J, with 12 bases between. The CDR3 region has the DNA TGTGCCAGCAGTCCGACAACCAACAACTATGGCTACACCTTC. This translates into CASSPTTNNYGYTF.

This rearrangement joins TRBV10-3 to TRBJ2-5; 9 positions agree with TRBD2. Trimming cost V 6 bases and J 5 bases; bases outside gene matches: 7. The CDR3 runs to 14 residues. Per the germline V gene, CDR1 is ENHRY and CDR2 is SYGVKD. The CDR3 coding sequence is TGTGCCATCAGCCGAGCGGGGGGCCAGGAGACCCAGTACTTC. The encoded protein is CAISRAGGQETQYF.

The table lists this clonotype with a few counts. V is TRBV7-8 and J is TRBJ2-3, with D perhaps TRBD1 (6 bases). Germline CDR1 SGHVS, CDR2 FQNEAQ. The germline V and J ends were trimmed by 2 bases and 6 bases, with 21 bases remaining between them. The CDR3 has 17 amino acids. As DNA, the CDR3 is TGTGCCAGCAGCTTAAACCCCGATCTGGTGGGGGCGGATACGCAGTATTTT. Translated, it gives CASSLNPDLVGADTQYF. The full variable domain, its missing parts supplied by reference TRBV7-8 and TRBJ2-3, is GAGVSQSPRYKVAKRGQDVALRCDPISGHVSLFWYQQALGQGPEFLTYFQNEAQLDKSGLPSDRFFAERPEGSVSTLKIQRTQQEDSAVYLCASSLNPDLVGADTQYFGPGTRLTVL.